This T cell receptor beta chain was identified during a study of cytotoxic CD8 clonotypes in ibrutinib-treated CLL. Study summary: Results showed around 24 partial and 2 complete responses; following median around 73 months, around 15 remained remitted, approximately 12 advanced. Samples showed on average about 280,000 productive templates and tens of thousands of productive rearrangements.

V lost 2 bases and J lost 4, with 8 bases in between. The CDR3 length is 13 residues. The V gene's germline CDR1 is MDHEN and CDR2 SYDVKM. Study-level points and caveats: At ibrutinib response, clonality increased, and at progression it declined back toward baseline.

This clone has just a few counts. What it binds is not known. A 1 in 200,000 to 1 in 1 million T cell depth was the sequencing target. TCRdb's table, derived via immunoSEQ multiplex PCR, lists solely in-frame clones and lacks some. Here the sample spans about 7,600 clones, 70% to 85% being singletons. The clonotype was recovered from a human donor with chronic lymphocytic leukemia. This chain links TRBV28 with TRBJ1-1; D is undetermined. The sample in question was PBMCs, obtained before ibrutinib treatment. CDR3 region: CASSLRFSTEAFF. The CDR3 nucleotides read TGTGCCAGCAGTTTAAGGTTTAGCACTGAAGCTTTCTTT.